The clone carrying this T cell receptor (beta chain) was seen a few times. The data derive from a study of T cells after yellow fever vaccination. UMIs were added to TCR cDNA along with a universal primer site when it was made by 5'RACE template switching. TCRdb reprocessed the 5' RACE reads via MiXCR and lists one record per CDR3 protein. The repertoire holds over 65,000 distinct CDR3 sequences, roughly 15% seen once, with roughly 25% in the top ten. V lost 0 bases and J 7 bases, leaving 13 bases between the germline ends. Per the germline V gene, CDR1 is LGHNA and CDR2 is YSLEER. CDR3 size: 15 residues.

The starting material was CD8+ T cells not binding an NS4B(214-222) dextramer, sorted from PBMCs, obtained around 3 weeks after the first yellow fever vaccination. The gene calls are TRBV4-3 and TRBJ2-1, with D uncertain. The sequence came from a man between 18 and 29 years old who received the YFV17D yellow fever vaccine. The CDR3 sequence: CASSQDGSHGNEQFF. The CDR3 nucleotides read TGCGCCAGCAGCCAAGATGGGTCACATGGAAATGAGCAGTTCTTC.